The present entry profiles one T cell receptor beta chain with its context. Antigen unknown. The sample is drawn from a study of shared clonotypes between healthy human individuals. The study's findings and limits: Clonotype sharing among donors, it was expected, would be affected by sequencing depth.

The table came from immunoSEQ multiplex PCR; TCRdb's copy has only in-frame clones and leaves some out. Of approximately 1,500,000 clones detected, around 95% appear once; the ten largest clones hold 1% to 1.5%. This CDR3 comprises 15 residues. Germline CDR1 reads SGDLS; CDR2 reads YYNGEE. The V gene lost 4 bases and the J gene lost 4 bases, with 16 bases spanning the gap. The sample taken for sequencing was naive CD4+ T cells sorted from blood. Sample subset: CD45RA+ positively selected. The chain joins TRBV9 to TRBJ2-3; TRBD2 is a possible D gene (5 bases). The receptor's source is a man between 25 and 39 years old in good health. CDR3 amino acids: CASSTTKLVSDTQYF. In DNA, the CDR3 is TGTGCCAGCAGCACCACCAAACTAGTATCAGATACGCAGTATTTT.